One T cell receptor beta chain is described in this entry. The source of the sample is a study of beta chain features in type 1 diabetes. About the study: Sorted cells examined across all samples numbered more than 100 million.

Germline CDR1 MGHRA, CDR2 YSYEKL. This CDR3 has 15 amino acids. Trimming removed 0 bases at V and 2 bases at J, with 11 bases between. As every portion of the isolated RNA was reverse transcribed, the sequencing read expressed TCRB transcripts. TCRdb's copy holds only in-frame clones and misses some; the assay was immunoSEQ multiplex PCR. The data contain 200,000 to 250,000 clones, approximately 11% of them seen just once; the ten biggest clones take up 1% to 1.5%. What was sequenced was central memory CD4+ T cells from blood. This sequence was found in a young man in good health. This sequence joins TRBV4-1 and TRBJ2-7; D is unclear. The CDR3 is CASSQDPRRPYEQYF. In DNA form, the CDR3 reads TGCGCCAGCAGCCAAGACCCCCGGCGCCCCTACGAGCAGTACTTC.